This entry features one T cell receptor (beta chain) sequence. Its antigen remains unidentified. Through a sample-barcoded 5' primer and a J-beta primer mix, a second PCR was run for roughly 6 to 11 cycles. MiXCR, run by TCRdb on the 5' RACE reads, gives a single entry per CDR3 protein. The repertoire holds 550,000 to 750,000 distinct CDR3 sequences, with about 21% as singletons. This record belongs to a study of blood T cells in healthy people across ages. Investigators took 9.5 to 10 milliliters of peripheral blood from every donor. Researchers report isolating at least 7 million PBMCs per sample. Study-wide results and limits: When set beside aged donors, long-lived donors presented more naive CD4+ cells and higher diversity.

V was pared by 7 bases and J by 3 bases, with 6 bases between. This CDR3 has 11 residues. Germline V gives CDR1 SNHLY, CDR2 FYNNEI. This chain uses TRBV2 with TRBJ2-5, with no clear D. This receptor was identified in a man aged 65-85 years in good health. Input material: blood. CDR3: CASKGEETQYF. The CDR3 DNA is TGTGCCAGCAAGGGCGAAGAGACCCAGTACTTC.